This T cell receptor (beta chain) comes out of a study of T cell responses to AZD1222 COVID-19 vaccine. Data came from immunoSEQ multiplex PCR; TCRdb stores just in-frame clones and leaves some out. The repertoire includes 82,000 or so clones, more than 85% of them detected once, and approximately 5.2% sits in the top ten. Per the germline V gene, CDR1 is SGHRS and CDR2 is YFSETQ. V lost 3 bases and J lost 4; bases outside the gene matches: 3. The length of the CDR3 is 13 residues. This clone was seen just once. The TCR originated in an adult in good health. The chain joins TRBV5-1 to TRBJ1-1, with 7 positions matching TRBD1. The sequencing used peripheral blood, collected on day 0 of AZD1222 vaccination. CDR3 bases: TGCGCCAGCAGCTCCCAGGGGGTCACTGAAGCTTTCTTT. Encoded protein: CASSSQGVTEAFF. The variable domain in full, completed from reference TRBV5-1 and TRBJ1-1, reads KAGVTQTPRYLIKTRGQQVTLSCSPISGHRSVSWYQQTPGQGLQFLFEYFSETQRNKGNFPGRFSGRQFSNSRSEMNVSTLELGDSALYLCASSSQGVTEAFFGQGTRLTVV.